This T cell receptor beta chain comes out of a study of control samples from healthy donors and cancer patients. The CDR3 runs to 14 residues. CDR1 and CDR2 from the germline V gene are LGHNT and FRNRAP. Between the trimmed V and J ends, which lost 3 bases and 6 bases, there was a span of 14 bases. Data came from immunoSEQ multiplex PCR; TCRdb stores just in-frame clones and leaves some out. The sample lists about 26,000 clones; 82% were seen once. Sequencing was performed on PBMCs. The rearrangement joins TRBV12-5 to TRBJ1-1; D not resolved. The sequence derives from a man between 60 and 75 years old with colorectal cancer. CDR3 amino acids: CASGFPIFGAEAFF. In DNA, the CDR3 is TGTGCTAGTGGTTTCCCAATATTTGGGGCTGAAGCTTTCTTT.